Here is one TCR beta chain with its context. The antigen remains unidentified. This specimen includes other DNA sequences encoding the same CDR3. Produced via immunoSEQ multiplex PCR; TCRdb's table is partial and in-frame only. Of about 2 million clones listed, about 94% were seen once; the top ten hold about 1.1%. The naive CD8 subset, CD45RO-negative cells positively selected for CCR7, excluded terminally differentiated effector memory CD45RA+ cells. The data belong to a study of shared clonotypes between healthy human individuals. Study-level points and caveats: It was expected that sequencing depth would affect clonotype sharing among donors. The diversity represented, both genetic and in exposure history, was limited by few donors.

This clonotype was obtained from a man aged 18 to 30 in good health. The specimen sequenced was naive CD8+ T cells sorted from blood.

The CDR3 region has the DNA TGTGCCAGCAGCTCAGACACAGATACGCAGTATTTT. Protein: CASSSDTDTQYF. This chain uses TRBV13 with TRBJ2-3; D unclear. The V gene lost 4 bases and the J gene lost 2 bases, with 4 bases spanning the gap. In germline, CDR1 is PRHDT, CDR2 FYEKMQ (reference sequence). The CDR3 runs to 12 residues.